The text below deals with one T cell receptor beta chain. The antigen is undetermined. The source of the sample is a study of Ad26.COV2.S vaccination and SARS-CoV-2 variants. Sequenced by immunoSEQ multiplex PCR; TCRdb stores in-frame clones only, minus some. The sample lists 430,000 or so clones; about nine tenths were seen once. The V end lost 5 bases, the J end lost 3 bases, and 16 bases lay between the germline ends. Germline loops: CDR1 SGHAT, CDR2 FQNNGV. This CDR3 spans 16 amino acids. The sample's treatment: roughly 19 received Ad26.COV2.S at low or high dose, single or two shots; a few received placebo; per-sample allocation not given. Sampling took place 63 days after the first vaccine or placebo injection. Regarding the study as a whole: Overall T cell responses may have been underestimated by the analyses of TCR breadth and depth.

The clonotype was recovered from a person between 18 and 65 years old who received the Ad26.COV2.S COVID-19 vaccine or a placebo. Sequencing used peripheral blood, obtained in a trial of Ad26.COV2.S vaccine versus placebo. The chain recombines TRBV11-2 with TRBJ1-4; D possibly corresponds to TRBD1 (5 bases). The DNA of the CDR3 is TGTGCCAGCAGCCAAATCGGGGCAGCTTCTAATGAAAAACTGTTTTTT. Translated: CASSQIGAASNEKLFF.